This passage covers 8 T cell receptor beta chains from one sample sequenced in a study of T cells in Graves' hyperthyroidism and ophthalmopathy. RNA transcripts provided the source from which TCR beta CDR3 regions were amplified. A first-round RT-PCR of the TCR CDR3 used the HTBI primer set. TCRdb independently ran MiXCR on the multiplex PCR reads; one entry per CDR3 protein. The sample lists around 600,000 distinct CDR3 sequences, roughly 14% seen once, with approximately 7.4% in the top ten. Material for sequencing was blood. The source is a woman between 25 and 40 years old with Graves' hyperthyroidism.

This chain joins TRBV27 and TRBJ2-2; 9 nucleotides align to TRBD1. With V trimmed by 5 bases and J by 0 bases, 4 bases remained unmatched. Germline assignment: CDR1 MNHEY and CDR2 SMNVEV (reference sequence). There are 16 residues in the CDR3. The CDR3 spells CASSATGGANTGELFF. CDR3 nucleotides: TGTGCCAGCAGTGCTACAGGGGGCGCGAACACCGGGGAGCTGTTTTTT.

This clonotype was recorded a few times. The V gene is TRBV7-6, the J gene TRBJ2-7, with 10 bases matching TRBD2. V dropped 1 base and J dropped 2; count of bases not matched to a gene: 8. Germline CDR1 and CDR2: SGHVS and FNYEAQ. The CDR3 is 17 residues long. The chain's CDR3 is CASSLGGLAIRAYEQYF. DNA for the CDR3: TGTGCCAGCAGCTTAGGGGGACTAGCGATAAGGGCCTACGAGCAGTACTTC.

The table lists this clonotype with many counts. The rearrangement joins TRBV20-1 to TRBJ2-1, with 10 positions matching TRBD2. This CDR3 has 15 residues. J gave up 8 bases and V 0 bases, and 7 bases lay outside the gene matches. The germline CDR1 and CDR2 sequences are DFQATT and SNEGSKA (reference sequence). CDR3 amino acids: CSAREVSGRADEQFF. CDR3 nucleotides: TGCAGTGCTAGAGAGGTCAGCGGGAGGGCCGATGAGCAGTTCTTC.

This chain connects TRBV10-3 to TRBJ1-4; D not certain. CDR1 ENHRY and CDR2 SYGVKD come from the germline V gene. The CDR3 is made up of 17 amino acids. V lost 3 bases and J lost 5, with 19 bases in between. CDR3 protein: CAISEISPAVGNEKLFF. The DNA of the CDR3 is TGTGCCATCAGTGAAATCAGCCCGGCAGTAGGGAATGAAAAACTGTTTTTT.

The chain employs TRBV19 and TRBJ1-1, with D possibly being TRBD1 (6 bases). Germline-derived CDR1 and CDR2 are LNHDA and SQIVND (reference sequence). V shed 8 bases and J shed 4 bases, with 14 bases lying between them. The CDR3 covers 13 residues. CDR3 residues: CASEVDRPTEAFF. The CDR3 nucleotides are TGTGCCAGTGAAGTGGACAGACCCACTGAAGCTTTCTTT.

Concerning this clonotype itself: A read error is possible here, since a much larger clone lies one base away. The chain recombines TRBV10-3 with TRBJ2-3; TRBD2 matches at 14 bases. The germline gives CDR1 ENHRY, CDR2 SYGVKD. V trimming: 6 bases; J trimming: 11 bases; junction bases outside the gene matches: 22. The CDR3 sequence is 19 residues long. CDR3 nucleotide sequence: TGTGCCATCAGCCCCGGGACTAGCGGGAGCATTGGGTTCAGAAATAAGCAGTATTTT. This translates into CAISPGTSGSIGFRNKQYF.

The chain employs TRBV10-3 and TRBJ2-1, with 9 positions matching TRBD2. Per germline, CDR1 ENHRY and CDR2 SYGVKD. The CDR3 runs to 15 residues. Trimming at V came to 3 bases and at J to 7 bases, leaving 7 bases not matched to a gene. The CDR3 loop is CAISDRLAGLNEQFF. The CDR3 region has the DNA TGTGCCATCAGTGATAGGCTAGCGGGACTAAATGAGCAGTTCTTC.

The table lists this clonotype with many counts. This chain uses TRBV5-1 with TRBJ2-3; perhaps TRBD1 as D (7 bases). The germline V gene encodes CDR1 SGHRS and CDR2 YFSETQ. Trimming shortened V by 4 bases and J by 0 bases, and 15 bases separated the two germline ends. The CDR3 length is 16 residues. The CDR3 reads CASSVGGQASTDTQYF. The CDR3 region has the DNA TGCGCCAGCAGCGTGGGAGGACAGGCGAGCACAGATACGCAGTATTTT. Full variable domain (remainder filled in from reference TRBV5-1 and TRBJ2-3): KAGVTQTPRYLIKTRGQQVTLSCSPISGHRSVSWYQQTPGQGLQFLFEYFSETQRNKGNFPGRFSGRQFSNSRSEMNVSTLELGDSALYLCASSVGGQASTDTQYFGPGTRLTVL.